What follows are 28 T cell receptor beta chains derived from one specimen sequenced in a study of T-cell memory formation after mild COVID-19. TCRdb reprocessed the 5' RACE reads with MiXCR, giving one entry per CDR3 protein. Among some 320,000 distinct CDR3 sequences, about 13% were seen once, and the ten largest hold roughly 23%. The sample taken for sequencing was PBMCs or a T cell subset sorted from them (not recorded which). The receptors here all came from a man aged 18-30 years who had mild COVID-19 (a few samples of this study predate the infection). Cell type and time point are not known.

This chain links TRBV4-1 with TRBJ1-2; TRBD1 matches 10 bases. This CDR3 has 16 residues. Germline-derived CDR1 and CDR2 are MGHRA and YSYEKL. After removal of 4 bases from V and 2 bases from J, the junction contained 7 bases not matched to a gene. CDR3 nucleotides: TGCGCCAGCAGCCCCCTCGGACAGGGGGGAAACTATGGCTACACCTTC. Its protein is CASSPLGQGGNYGYTF.

This clonotype was detected only a few times. The V and J genes are TRBV25-1 and TRBJ2-1; the D is unclear. Germline lookup yields CDR1 MGHDK and CDR2 SYGVNS. V lost 4 bases to trimming and J lost 12 bases, with 10 bases between them. This CDR3 comprises 11 residues. The CDR3 DNA follows: TGTGCCAGCAGTGTTGGGATCGGGCAGTTCTTC. It encodes CASSVGIGQFF.

The chain couples TRBV4-2 to TRBJ2-7; 7 nucleotides align to TRBD1. V trimming: 3 bases; J trimming: 4 bases; junction bases outside the gene matches: 6. This CDR3 has 14 residues. Germline CDR1 and CDR2: LGHNA and YNFKEQ. The CDR3 protein is CASSHKATGYEQYF. The CDR3 DNA reads TGTGCCAGCAGCCACAAGGCGACAGGGTACGAGCAGTACTTC.

This clonotype was observed a handful of times. The chain uses TRBV6-2 or TRBV6-3 and TRBJ2-7; no reliable D call. Per the germline V gene, CDR1 is MNHEY and CDR2 is SVGEGT. Between the trimmed V and J ends, which lost 0 bases and 12 bases, there was a span of 9 bases. The CDR3 loop spans 11 amino acids. For the CDR3, the DNA is TGTGCCAGCAGTTACTCGAGGCAACTGTACGTC. Translation: CASSYSRQLYV.

This clonotype is categorized as medium-sized (0.01 to 0.1%). This rearrangement joins TRBV20-1 to TRBJ2-3; D could derive from TRBD1 or TRBD2 (6 bases each). This CDR3 spans 15 amino acids. CDR1 and CDR2 (germline): DFQATT, SNEGSKA (reference sequence). V lost 4 bases to trimming and J lost 4 bases, with 18 bases between them. The CDR3 spells CSATASGAGSDTQYF. The CDR3 DNA follows: TGCAGTGCTACCGCCTCGGGGGCCGGATCAGATACGCAGTATTTT.

This chain uses TRBV9 with TRBJ2-1, with 9 positions matching TRBD1. CDR3 length equals 15 residues. Losses at the gene ends were 4 bases for V and 2 bases for J; bases not matched to a gene: 4. CDR1 and CDR2 (germline): SGDLS, YYNGEE. The CDR3 region is CASSLGQGTYNEQFF. The CDR3 DNA follows: TGTGCCAGCAGCCTGGGACAGGGAACCTACAATGAGCAGTTCTTC.

This clonotype was counted only a few times. J is TRBJ1-2 and V is TRBV6-5; weak D call: TRBD1 (6 bases). CDR3 length: 12 amino acids. V shed 8 bases and J shed 0 bases, with 7 bases lying between them. CDR1 is MNHEY, CDR2 SVGAGI, per germline. The CDR3 nucleotides read TGTGCCAGCCACAGGGCTAACTATGGCTACACCTTC. Translated: CASHRANYGYTF.

This clonotype was seen a few times. V is TRBV12-3 or TRBV12-4 and J is TRBJ2-7; D is possibly TRBD1 (6 bases). V shed 4 bases and J shed 1 base, with 8 bases lying between them. The CDR3 is 13 residues long. The CDR3 loop reads CASSYTGSYEQYF. CDR3 DNA: TGTGCCAGCAGTTACACAGGGTCCTACGAGCAGTACTTC.

V is TRBV12-3 or TRBV12-4 and J is TRBJ1-5; 8 bases line up with TRBD1. This CDR3 is built from 14 residues. V dropped 6 bases and J dropped 4; count of bases not matched to a gene: 5. Here the CDR3 DNA reads TGTGCCAGCAGACGGACAGGGTGGAATCAGCCCCAGCATTTT. This gives the protein CASRRTGWNQPQHF.

In its sample, this clonotype was seen many times. The chain joins TRBV5-6 to TRBJ1-2; D remains ambiguous. CDR1 and CDR2 (germline): SGHDT, YYEEEE. The CDR3 sequence is 14 residues long. Trimming stripped 1 base from V and 3 bases from J, with 10 bases between. The chain's CDR3 is CASSLWQNDYGYTF. The CDR3 region has the DNA TGTGCCAGCAGCTTGTGGCAGAACGACTATGGCTACACCTTC.

At least ten counts were recorded for this clonotype. The V call is TRBV4-3, the J call TRBJ2-1, with TRBD2 matching 10 bases. After removal of 0 bases from V and 0 bases from J, the junction contained 2 bases not matched to a gene. The V gene's germline CDR1 is LGHNA and CDR2 YSLEER. The CDR3 is 17 amino acids. CDR3: CASSQEAGGSSYNEQFF. For the CDR3, the DNA is TGCGCCAGCAGCCAAGAAGCGGGGGGGAGCTCCTACAATGAGCAGTTCTTC.

V and J are TRBV15 and TRBJ2-1; 10 positions agree with TRBD2. J was trimmed by 0 bases and V by 5 bases; bases with no gene match: 4. Germline CDR1 is LNHNV and CDR2 is YYDKDF (reference sequence). This CDR3 has 16 residues. CDR3 sequence (DNA): TGTGCCACCAGCGGCCTAGCGGGGGCCTCCTACAATGAGCAGTTCTTC. Translation gives CATSGLAGASYNEQFF.

This clonotype has a count of ten or more. The genes are TRBV7-6 and TRBJ2-3; tentatively, D is TRBD2 (7 bases). Germline V gives CDR1 SGHVS, CDR2 FNYEAQ. V was trimmed by 5 bases and J by 9 bases, leaving 24 bases between them. This CDR3 has 16 amino acids. This chain's CDR3 is CASSLGQGGVGGTQYF. The CDR3 bases are TGTGCCAGCAGCCTAGGCCAAGGGGGGGTAGGAGGGACGCAGTATTTT.

This clonotype was picked up many times. V gene TRBV5-1 combines with J gene TRBJ2-7, with 8 bases fitting TRBD1. The trim removed 5 bases at V and 2 bases at J, leaving 12 bases unmatched. CDR1 is SGHRS and CDR2 is YFSETQ in the germline V gene. CDR3 size: 16 residues. CDR3 residues: CASRGEGGTGPYEQYF. The CDR3 region has the DNA TGCGCCAGCAGGGGTGAAGGGGGGACAGGACCCTACGAGCAGTACTTC.

This clonotype occurred a few times. The chain carries TRBV5-1 and TRBJ2-7, with D perhaps assigned TRBD1 or TRBD2 (5 bases each). The CDR3 consists of 14 residues. The V gene's germline CDR1 is SGHRS and CDR2 YFSETQ. V shed 3 bases and J shed 1 base, with 11 bases lying between them. The CDR3: CASSWGRTSYEQYF. The DNA of the CDR3 is TGCGCCAGCAGCTGGGGACGTACGTCCTACGAGCAGTACTTC.

The chain uses TRBV27 and TRBJ1-5; 9 positions match TRBD1. Germline CDR1 is MNHEY and CDR2 is SMNVEV (reference sequence). The CDR3 length is 16 residues. J was trimmed by 7 bases and V by 3 bases; bases with no gene match: 10. CDR3 nucleotides: TGTGCCAGCAGTTTTGCCGGGACAGGGATCGGGCAGCCCCAGCATTTT. This gives the protein CASSFAGTGIGQPQHF.

This clonotype was counted between two and nine times. The rearrangement joins TRBV12-3 or TRBV12-4 to TRBJ2-3, with D hard to call. The length of the CDR3 is 14 residues. V shed 7 bases and J shed 0 bases, with 11 bases lying between them. CDR3 nucleotide sequence: TGTGCCAGCAAAGAAACTCCTAGCACAGATACGCAGTATTTT. It encodes CASKETPSTDTQYF.

This clonotype was seen repeatedly, ten times or more. The chain joins TRBV7-2 to TRBJ1-4; perhaps TRBD1 as D (6 bases). Germline lookup yields CDR1 SGHTA and CDR2 FQGNSA. This CDR3 region has 14 residues. Trimming left V 3 bases short and J 7 bases short, with 12 bases between. The CDR3 DNA sequence: TGTGCCAGCAGCTTTAGTCGACAGGTTGAAAAACTGTTTTTT. Its translation: CASSFSRQVEKLFF.

V is TRBV7-2 and J is TRBJ2-2; D unclear. Trimming pared 8 bases from V and 0 bases from J, leaving 10 bases between. CDR1 and CDR2 from the germline V gene are SGHTA and FQGNSA. The CDR3 runs 14 residues. CDR3 in DNA: TGTGCCAGCGCCGGGCCCCCGAACACCGGGGAGCTGTTTTTT. Translating it yields CASAGPPNTGELFF. The full variable domain, in which reference TRBV7-2 and TRBJ2-2 provide the parts outside the CDR3, is GAGVSQSPSNKVTEKGKDVELRCDPISGHTALYWYRQSLGQGLEFLIYFQGNSAPDKSGLPSDRFSAERTGGSVSTLTIQRTQQEDSAVYLCASAGPPNTGELFFGEGSRLTVL.

In its sample, this clonotype was seen a few times. The chain links TRBV10-3 to TRBJ2-7; unclear D gene. Germline loops: CDR1 ENHRY, CDR2 SYGVKD. The V and J ends lost 0 bases and 0 bases respectively, with 12 bases between them. The CDR3 loop spans 16 amino acids. CDR3 nucleotide sequence: TGTGCCATCAGTGAGTCGGCGCAGGTCAGCTCCTACGAGCAGTACTTC. It codes for CAISESAQVSSYEQYF.

The chain is built from TRBV20-1 and TRBJ1-4; TRBD1 is a possible D gene (5 bases). This CDR3 has 13 amino acids. In germline, CDR1 is DFQATT, CDR2 SNEGSKA (reference sequence). Trimming removed 3 bases from V and 6 bases from J, with 11 bases in between. Here the CDR3 reads CSASQTVHEKLFF. Written as DNA, the CDR3 is TGCAGTGCTAGCCAGACAGTGCATGAAAAACTGTTTTTT.

V is TRBV6-5 and J is TRBJ2-5; 9 bases are a match to TRBD2. The ends lost 3 bases at V and 12 bases at J; junction bases unmatched: 14. Germline loops: CDR1 MNHEY, CDR2 SVGAGI. The CDR3 length is 15 residues. Here the CDR3 reads CASSYSAGTSPLEYF. The CDR3 nucleotides are TGTGCCAGCAGTTATTCCGCCGGGACTAGCCCCCTCGAGTACTTC.

This clonotype was recorded a few times. The genes are TRBV6-5 and TRBJ1-1; 8 bases align to TRBD1. The CDR3 loop spans 13 amino acids. Germline lookup yields CDR1 MNHEY and CDR2 SVGAGI. With V trimmed by 5 bases and J by 4 bases, 3 bases remained unmatched. CDR3 nucleotides: TGTGCCAGCAGTAAGACAGGGGTCACTGAAGCTTTCTTT. This codes for CASSKTGVTEAFF.

The V and J genes are TRBV14 and TRBJ2-1; TRBD2 agrees at 15 bases. J gave up 9 bases and V 4 bases, and 10 bases lay outside the gene matches. Germline V gene lookup returns CDR1 SGHDN and CDR2 FVKESK. The CDR3 spans 17 residues. The CDR3 sequence: CASSPGTSGGRRGEQFF. CDR3 bases: TGTGCCAGCAGCCCTGGGACTAGCGGGGGGCGGCGGGGTGAGCAGTTCTTC.

The chain carries TRBV7-2 and TRBJ1-1; D is perhaps TRBD1 (5 bases). Per germline, CDR1 SGHTA and CDR2 FQGNSA. This CDR3 has 17 residues. Trimming took off 8 bases at V and 1 base at J, with 23 bases between the two ends. CDR3 in amino acids: CASRVDSGTIGNTEAFF. The CDR3 DNA sequence: TGTGCCAGCCGTGTCGATTCCGGGACTATTGGGAACACTGAAGCTTTCTTT.

The chain combines TRBV29-1 with TRBJ1-5; 8 nucleotides line up with TRBD1. Germline-derived CDR1 and CDR2 are SQVTM and ANQGSEA. The CDR3 totals 12 residues. V trimming: 3 bases; J trimming: 5 bases; junction bases outside the gene matches: 0. DNA for the CDR3: TGCAGCGTTGACAGGGGGCATCAGCCCCAGCATTTT. It is translated as CSVDRGHQPQHF.

This clonotype appeared many times. The V and J genes are TRBV7-3 and TRBJ2-3; D gene unclear. CDR1 is SGHTA, CDR2 FQGTGA, per germline. The CDR3 consists of 14 residues. V gave up 5 bases and J gave up 2 bases, with 11 bases separating them. Written as DNA, the CDR3 is TGTGCCAGCAGCCCGGGTCCTGCCACAGATACGCAGTATTTT. This gives the protein CASSPGPATDTQYF.

The chain has TRBV12-3 or TRBV12-4 and TRBJ1-2, with D unresolved. Trimming took 3 bases from V and 8 from J, leaving 10 bases between them. The CDR3 contains 12 residues. The CDR3 sequence: CASSLAGEGYTF. The CDR3, as DNA: TGTGCCAGCAGTTTGGCCGGGGAAGGCTACACCTTC.